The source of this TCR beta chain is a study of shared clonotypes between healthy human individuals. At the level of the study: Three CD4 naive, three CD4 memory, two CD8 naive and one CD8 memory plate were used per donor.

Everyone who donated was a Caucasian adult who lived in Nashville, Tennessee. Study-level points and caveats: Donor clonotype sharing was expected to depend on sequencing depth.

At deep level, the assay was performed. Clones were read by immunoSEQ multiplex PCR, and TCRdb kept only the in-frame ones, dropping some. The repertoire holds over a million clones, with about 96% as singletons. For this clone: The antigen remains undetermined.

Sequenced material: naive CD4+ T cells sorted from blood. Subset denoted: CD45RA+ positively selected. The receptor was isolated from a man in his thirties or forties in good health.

This chain's CDR3 is CASSPAGRPGKLFF. CDR3 nucleotide sequence: TGTGCCAGCAGCCCCGCTGGTCGTCCAGGAAAACTGTTTTTT. The chain combines TRBV5-5 with TRBJ1-4; D not resolved. The CDR3 is 14 residues long. Germline CDR1 is SGHKS and CDR2 is YYEKEE (reference sequence). With 4 bases removed from V and 10 bases from J, the gap between germline ends came to 17 bases.